The subject of this entry is one T cell receptor (beta chain). The source of the sample is a study of blood T cell repertoires in COVID-19. Whole-study context: Specimens from acute and convalescent COVID-19 originated in the United States, Italy and Spain. PBMCs, B-cell-depleted T cells, or T cells were the source of the cDNA or gDNA that made up the material.

Patients in Seattle were enrolled during active infection, then followed longitudinally. Original data processing: Reference gene primer amplification in the assay estimated nucleated cell counts. This table comes from immunoSEQ multiplex PCR, and its TCRdb copy is limited to in-frame clones, with some not included. The DNA was the basis for D and trimming; V, J and clone size are from that table. This table has some 200,000 clones, roughly 84% appearing once. The source is a man aged 50-60 years with COVID-19, enrolled during active disease. The sample comprised peripheral blood.

CDR3 nucleotides: TGTGCCAGCAGCTATGTTAGTTATGGCTACACCTTC. This encodes CASSYVSYGYTF. The rearrangement links TRBV7-9 to TRBJ1-2; no clear D gene. CDR3 length: 12 residues. Trimming left V 4 bases short and J 5 bases short, with 8 bases between. Germline CDR1 SEHNR, CDR2 FQNEAQ (reference sequence).